This passage covers 15 T cell receptor beta chains from one sample sequenced in a study of control samples from healthy donors and cancer patients. TCRdb's table, derived via immunoSEQ multiplex PCR, lists solely in-frame clones and lacks some. The sample has 90,000 to 110,000 clones, 90% seen once. The sample comprised blood. Receptors originate from a human donor in good health. The donor label of this sample is uncertain.

The chain carries TRBV29-1 and TRBJ2-7; 7 nucleotides align to TRBD1. Germline values: CDR1 SQVTM, CDR2 ANQGSEA. This CDR3 has 13 amino acids. V was pared by 0 bases and J by 3 bases, with 2 bases of the junction left unmatched. CDR3 protein: CSVEDRDSYEQYF. The CDR3 DNA reads TGCAGCGTTGAAGATCGGGACAGCTACGAGCAGTACTTC.

The rearrangement links TRBV24-1 to TRBJ2-3; the D gene is possibly TRBD1 (6 bases). Per the germline V gene, CDR1 is KGHDR and CDR2 is SFDVKD. The CDR3 has 15 residues. The ends were cut back, 4 bases at V and 2 bases at J, with 12 bases in the middle. The CDR3 loop is CATSDRDKATDTQYF. In nucleotides, the CDR3 is TGTGCCACCAGTGACCGGGACAAGGCCACAGATACGCAGTATTTT.

The chain uses TRBV27 and TRBJ1-5; 7 bases are a match to TRBD1. The CDR3 consists of 12 residues. Germline assignment: CDR1 MNHEY and CDR2 SMNVEV (reference sequence). With 8 bases clipped from V and 7 bases from J, the junction kept 5 bases outside the gene matches. In nucleotides, the CDR3 is TGTGCCAGCCCGTCAGGGGGGCAGCCCCAGCATTTT. Its translation: CASPSGGQPQHF.

The chain links TRBV7-6 to TRBJ2-7, with D maybe TRBD1 (6 bases). The V gene's germline CDR1 is SGHVS and CDR2 FNYEAQ. Trimming left V 1 base short and J 3 bases short, with 16 bases between. This CDR3 comprises 16 residues. In DNA, the CDR3 is TGTGCCAGCAGCTTAGGTTCTGGGGGCCGCCACTACGAGCAGTACTTC. It is translated as CASSLGSGGRHYEQYF.

The gene calls are TRBV5-8 and TRBJ2-7; D is perhaps TRBD1 or TRBD2 (5 bases each). The CDR3 runs 14 residues. The germline CDR1 and CDR2 sequences are SGHTS and YDEGEE. V lost 1 base to trimming and J lost 5 bases, with 13 bases between them. This CDR3 reads CASSLRGLVNEQYF. The CDR3, as DNA: TGTGCCAGCAGCTTGCGGGGCCTAGTAAACGAGCAGTACTTC.

The V call is TRBV25-1, the J call TRBJ2-7; D not certain. Germline CDR1 MGHDK, CDR2 SYGVNS. With 4 bases removed from V and 4 bases from J, the gap between germline ends came to 8 bases. This CDR3 contains 12 residues. CDR3 in DNA: TGTGCCAGCAGTGGGGAAGAATACGAGCAGTACTTC. Its translation: CASSGEEYEQYF.

This clone was recorded once. V is TRBV5-4 and J is TRBJ1-1; D is unresolved. Germline-derived CDR1 and CDR2 are SGHNT and YYREEE (reference sequence). This CDR3 has 14 residues. V lost 0 bases to trimming and J lost 5 bases, with 11 bases between them. CDR3 loop: CASSLGGSGTEAFF. In DNA, the CDR3 is TGTGCCAGCAGCTTGGGCGGGAGTGGGACTGAAGCTTTCTTT.

This chain connects TRBV5-4 to TRBJ1-2; TRBD1 aligns across 8 bases. With 0 bases clipped from V and 7 bases from J, the junction kept 2 bases outside the gene matches. Germline CDR1 SGHNT, CDR2 YYREEE (reference sequence). The CDR3 sequence is 13 residues long. The CDR3 nucleotides are TGTGCCAGCAGCTTGGACAGGGGGGCTGGCTACACCTTC. This codes for CASSLDRGAGYTF.

The rearrangement joins TRBV11-3 to TRBJ1-1; D is possibly TRBD1 (6 bases). The ends were cut back, 1 base at V and 6 bases at J, with 9 bases in the middle. Germline CDR1 SGHNT, CDR2 YENEEA. The CDR3 is 13 residues long. The CDR3 DNA reads TGTGCCAGCAGCTTAGCCTACAGGGCTGAAGCTTTCTTT. Residues: CASSLAYRAEAFF. Supplemented by reference TRBV11-3 and TRBJ1-1, the full variable domain reads EAGVVQSPRYKIIEKKQPVAFWCNPISGHNTLYWYLQNLGQGPELLIRYENEEAVDDSQLPKDRFSAERLKGVDSTLKIQPAELGDSAVYLCASSLAYRAEAFFGQGTRLTVV.

This chain uses TRBV4-2 with TRBJ1-2; perhaps TRBD1 as D (6 bases). V lost 4 bases and J lost 4, with 13 bases in between. The germline V gene encodes CDR1 LGHNA and CDR2 YNFKEQ. The CDR3 spans 14 residues. CDR3 in amino acids: CASSLRDTVYGYTF. In nucleotides, the CDR3 is TGTGCCAGCAGCCTGAGGGACACGGTCTATGGCTACACCTTC.

This chain connects TRBV12-5 to TRBJ2-5; TRBD1 matches at 7 bases. This CDR3 has 15 amino acids. The V segment lost 4 bases and the J segment 4 bases; nucleotides outside the gene matches: 9. Germline CDR1 and CDR2: LGHNT and FRNRAP. The CDR3 DNA sequence: TGTGCTAGTGGTTATACAGGGGCGCTCGGAGAGACCCAGTACTTC. Amino acid sequence: CASGYTGALGETQYF.

CDR3: CASSHTSGGGETQYF. As DNA, the CDR3 is TGTGCCAGCAGCCATACTAGCGGGGGGGGAGAGACCCAGTACTTC. V gene TRBV7-2 combines with J gene TRBJ2-5; the match to TRBD2 covers 13 bases. V shed 5 bases, J shed 4 bases, and the junction held 4 bases outside the gene matches. CDR3 size: 15 residues. The germline gives CDR1 SGHTA, CDR2 FQGNSA.

The chain has TRBV27 and TRBJ2-3, with 8 bases aligning to TRBD2. The CDR3 consists of 15 residues. Germline CDR1 and CDR2: MNHEY and SMNVEV (reference sequence). J lost 5 bases, V lost 5 bases, and 9 bases had no gene match. DNA for the CDR3: TGTGCCAGCAGTGAGTCGCGGGGGGTAGGAGATACGCAGTATTTT. Protein product: CASSESRGVGDTQYF.

V usage is TRBV2 and J usage is TRBJ1-3; tentative D call: TRBD1 (5 bases). V shed 6 bases and J shed 1 base, with 19 bases lying between them. In germline, CDR1 is SNHLY, CDR2 FYNNEI. The CDR3 has 17 residues. CDR3 sequence: CASSGSPGTLSGNTIYF. The CDR3 DNA follows: TGTGCCAGCAGCGGATCCCCCGGGACTTTGTCTGGAAACACCATATATTTT.

The chain carries TRBV6-5 and TRBJ1-2; 8 bases are shared with TRBD1. After removal of 6 bases from V and 8 bases from J, the junction contained 14 bases not matched to a gene. The CDR3 sequence is 15 residues long. Per germline, CDR1 MNHEY and CDR2 SVGAGI. As DNA, the CDR3 is TGTGCCAGCAGCCTCAGTTCGACAGGGGTTGAGGGCTACACCTTC. Its translation: CASSLSSTGVEGYTF.